This T cell receptor (beta chain) emerged from a study of early T cells in non-severe SARS-CoV-2 infection. Study at large: RNA in bulk from unsorted whole blood was sequenced, and chains were unpaired.

CDR1 is DFQATT and CDR2 is SNEGSKA in the germline V gene (reference sequence). Trimming pared 7 bases from V and 4 bases from J, leaving 16 bases between. CDR3 length equals 13 residues. Study-level results: Anti-spike CD8 specificities were favored by VDJdb matching, whose results missed private and CD4 specificities.

Tagging with unique molecular identifiers was applied to individual cDNA molecules. A single record per CDR3 protein comes from TCRdb applying MiXCR to the 5' RACE reads. Among under 85,000 distinct CDR3 sequences listed, roughly an eighth were seen once. This clonotype was observed many times. No antigen is known for it. This TCR was sampled from an adult who was a healthcare worker with PCR-confirmed SARS-CoV-2 infection or an uninfected control (not recorded which). The chain has TRBV20-1 and TRBJ1-1; a weak D match, TRBD1 (5 bases). Sequencing used whole blood, obtained at baseline. For the CDR3, the DNA is TGCAGTGTTCCCGGGCTTGGGGGCACTGAAGCTTTCTTT. Amino acid sequence: CSVPGLGGTEAFF.